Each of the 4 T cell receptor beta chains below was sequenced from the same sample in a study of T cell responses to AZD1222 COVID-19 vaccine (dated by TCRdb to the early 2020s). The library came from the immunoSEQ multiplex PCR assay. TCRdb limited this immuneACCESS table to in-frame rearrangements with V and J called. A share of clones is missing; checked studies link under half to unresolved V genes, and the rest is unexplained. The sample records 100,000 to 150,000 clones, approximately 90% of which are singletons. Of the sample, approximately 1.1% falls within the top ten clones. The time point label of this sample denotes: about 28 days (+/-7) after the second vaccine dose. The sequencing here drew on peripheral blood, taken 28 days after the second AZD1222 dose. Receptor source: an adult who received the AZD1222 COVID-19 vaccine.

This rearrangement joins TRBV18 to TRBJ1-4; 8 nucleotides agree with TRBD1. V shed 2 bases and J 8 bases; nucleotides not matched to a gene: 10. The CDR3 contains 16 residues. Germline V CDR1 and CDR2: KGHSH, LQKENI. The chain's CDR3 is CASSPKGTGSEEKLFF. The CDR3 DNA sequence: TGTGCCAGCTCACCAAAGGGGACAGGATCGGAGGAAAAACTGTTTTTT.

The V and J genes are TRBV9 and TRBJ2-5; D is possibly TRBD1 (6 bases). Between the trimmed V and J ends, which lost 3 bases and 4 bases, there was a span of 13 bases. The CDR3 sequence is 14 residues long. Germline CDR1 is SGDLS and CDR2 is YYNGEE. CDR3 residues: CASSAAGVGETQYF. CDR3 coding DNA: TGTGCCAGCAGCGCCGCAGGGGTTGGAGAGACCCAGTACTTC.

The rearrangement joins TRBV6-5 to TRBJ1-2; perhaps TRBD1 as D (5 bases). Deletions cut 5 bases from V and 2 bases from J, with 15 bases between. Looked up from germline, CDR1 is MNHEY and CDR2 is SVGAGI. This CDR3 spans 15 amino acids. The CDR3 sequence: CASSRDSETNYGYTF. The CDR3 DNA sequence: TGTGCCAGCAGTCGGGACTCGGAGACCAACTATGGCTACACCTTC.

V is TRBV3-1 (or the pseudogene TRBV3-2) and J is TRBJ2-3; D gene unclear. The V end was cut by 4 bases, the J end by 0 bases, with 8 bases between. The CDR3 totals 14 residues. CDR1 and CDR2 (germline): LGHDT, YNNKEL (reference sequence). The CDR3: CASSPVGSTDTQYF. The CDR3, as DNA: TGTGCCAGCAGCCCGGTTGGTAGCACAGATACGCAGTATTTT.